This T cell receptor (beta chain) originates from a study of blood T cell repertoires in COVID-19. At the level of the study: Samples taken during acute and convalescent COVID-19 were collected in the United States, Italy and Spain. Sources were T cells, B-cell-depleted T cells, or PBMCs; the material itself was cDNA or gDNA.

Original processing methods: Reference gene primer amplification in the assay estimated nucleated cell counts. Only in-frame clones appear in the TCRdb table, and some are missing; sequencing was by immunoSEQ multiplex PCR. V and J calls and clone size follow that table, whereas D and trimming were derived from the DNA. Of roughly 70,000 clones listed, about nine tenths are singletons. The germline V gene encodes CDR1 SGHTA and CDR2 FQGNSA. The CDR3 totals 15 residues. Deletions cut 3 bases from V and 4 bases from J, with 14 bases between. Sequenced: peripheral blood. The chain links TRBV7-2 to TRBJ2-3, with D possibly being TRBD2 (7 bases). The source of this sequence is a man in his fifties with acute or convalescent COVID-19. Here the CDR3 reads CASSFVGGRADTQYF. The CDR3 coding sequence is TGTGCCAGCAGCTTTGTGGGGGGGCGCGCAGATACGCAGTATTTT.